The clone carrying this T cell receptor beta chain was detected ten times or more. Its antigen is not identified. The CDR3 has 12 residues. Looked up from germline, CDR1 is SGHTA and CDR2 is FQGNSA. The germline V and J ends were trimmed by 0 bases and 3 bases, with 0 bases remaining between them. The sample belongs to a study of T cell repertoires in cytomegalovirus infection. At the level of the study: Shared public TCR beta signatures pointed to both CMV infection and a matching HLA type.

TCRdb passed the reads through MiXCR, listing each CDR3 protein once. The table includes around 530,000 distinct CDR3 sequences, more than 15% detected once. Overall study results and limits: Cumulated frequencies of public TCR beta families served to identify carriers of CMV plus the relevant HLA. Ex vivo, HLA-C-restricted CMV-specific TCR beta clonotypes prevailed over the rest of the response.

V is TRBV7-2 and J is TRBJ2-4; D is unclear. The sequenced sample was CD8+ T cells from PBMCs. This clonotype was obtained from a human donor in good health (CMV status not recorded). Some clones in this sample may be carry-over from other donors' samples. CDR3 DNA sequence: TGTGCCAGCAGCTTAGCCAAAAACATTCAGTACTTC. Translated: CASSLAKNIQYF.